A selection of T cell receptor beta chains follows, all from one sample in a study of regulatory T cells in long-lasting Graves disease. Via MiXCR, TCRdb re-called the multiplex PCR reads, giving one row per CDR3 protein. Of 560,000 or so distinct CDR3 sequences in the sample, about 16% were seen once. This sample was shared with a second study, whose subject was T cells in Graves' hyperthyroidism and ophthalmopathy.

The sequenced sample was peripheral blood mononuclear cells (PBMCs), obtained at new diagnosis, from a patient treated with antithyroid drugs. Receptors originate from a man between 18 and 29 years old with Graves disease. Each CDR3 is given with its conserved first and last residue. D genes are given only for firm matches. Rows may omit the clone size; those that give it use once, few, many or a size class.

>TRBJ2-3|TRBV4-2|TRBD2|NA
TGTGCCAGCAGCCAAGAGGGACTAGCGGGAGTAGATACGCAGTATTTT
CASSQEGLAGVDTQYF
>TRBJ2-1|TRBV7-8|TRBD1|NA
TGTGCCAGCAGCTGGGACGCAGGGGGACAGTTCTTC
CASSWDAGGQFF
>TRBJ1-1|TRBV14|NA|NA
TGTGCCAGCAGCCCCCTTGGGATTCAGACCACTGAAGCTTTCTTT
CASSPLGIQTTEAFF
>TRBJ2-2|TRBV28|NA|NA
TGTGCCAGCACCTCTCGAGCGGAGTACAACACCGGGGAGCTGTTTTTT
CASTSRAEYNTGELFF
>TRBJ2-7|TRBV27|NA|many
TGTGCCAGCAGTTTAACGACCAACTACGAGCAGTACTTC
CASSLTTNYEQYF
>TRBJ2-3|TRBV27|NA|few
TGTGCCAGCAGTCCCGGGATGGACGGCACAGATACGCAGTATTTT
CASSPGMDGTDTQYF
>TRBJ2-1|TRBV28|TRBD2|many
TGTGCCAGCAGGATTCTGGATGGGTCTTGGGGAGGGGCCAACAATGAGCAGTTCTTC
CASRILDGSWGGANNEQFF
>TRBJ2-1|TRBV12-3/TRBV12-4|TRBD1|many
TGTGCCATCACGACAGGGGCCAATGAGCAGTTCTTC
CAITTGANEQFF
>TRBJ2-7|TRBV20-1|TRBD2|NA
TGCAGTGCTTATAGCGGGAGGCTCTCCTACGAGCAGTACTTC
CSAYSGRLSYEQYF
>TRBJ2-1|TRBV11-2|TRBD2|many
TGTGCCAGCAGCTTAGGGACTAGCGGGGGATTGGGGGATGAGCAGTTCTTC
CASSLGTSGGLGDEQFF
>TRBJ2-1|TRBV20-1|TRBD1|NA
TGCAGTTCGCCGTCGGGGACAGATAATTGGGAGCAGTTCTTC
CSSPSGTDNWEQFF
>TRBJ2-1|TRBV12-3/TRBV12-4|TRBD2|many
TGTGCCAGCACCGTGACTAGCGGGAGTTCCGATGAGCAGTTCTTC
CASTVTSGSSDEQFF
>TRBJ2-1|TRBV3-1|TRBD2|few
TGTGCCAGCAGCCCCCGGGACTACCAGTACAATGAGCAGTTCTTC
CASSPRDYQYNEQFF
>TRBJ2-1|TRBV7-9|NA|NA
TGTGCCAGCAGCTCCCCGGGGAAGGGGTTCTACAATGAGCAGTTCTTC
CASSSPGKGFYNEQFF
>TRBJ2-5|TRBV12-3/TRBV12-4|TRBD1|NA
TGTGCCAGCAGTCCCGAGGACAGGGACCAAGAGACCCAGTACTTC
CASSPEDRDQETQYF
>TRBJ1-6|TRBV5-6|NA|few
TGTGCCAGCAGCTTCTACGACAGCGGATCACCCCTCCACTTT
CASSFYDSGSPLHF
>TRBJ2-2|TRBV27|TRBD1|many
TGTGCCAGCAGTTTCAGCAGGGGGCACACCGGGGAGCTGTTTTTT
CASSFSRGHTGELFF
>TRBJ2-3|TRBV7-9|NA|many
TGTGCCAGCAGCCCCCGTTTCGGGGATGCGACAGATACGCAGTATTTT
CASSPRFGDATDTQYF